This T cell receptor beta chain was recovered during a study of T cell responses to AZD1222 COVID-19 vaccine. Study-wide points: CD4 TCRs associated with vaccination spanned spike, dominating at 160-218 and 743-854.

V was clipped by 2 bases and J by 4 bases, with 6 bases between them. The CDR3 has 13 amino acids. The germline gives CDR1 MNHNY, CDR2 SVGAGI (reference sequence). About this clone itself: Antigen: not known.

Sequencing used immunoSEQ multiplex PCR; TCRdb keeps in-frame clones, though not all of them. The data hold around 120,000 clones, with around 95% observed a single time. This chain links TRBV6-6 with TRBJ1-3; unclear D gene. This TCR was sampled from an adult in good health. The specimen comprised peripheral blood, sampled on day 0 of AZD1222 vaccination. The CDR3 region has the DNA TGTGCCAGCAGTTACGACACAGGAAACACCATATATTTT. Its protein is CASSYDTGNTIYF.